The 22 T cell receptor beta chains presented below share a single source sample, sequenced in a study of blood T cells in healthy people across ages. Primed by a sample-barcoded 5' primer and a J-beta primer mix, a second PCR proceeded for about 6 to 11 cycles. TCRdb re-derived calls from the 5' RACE reads in MiXCR, one entry per CDR3 protein. The table includes under 850,000 distinct CDR3 sequences, 30% to 45% detected once. Input material: blood. These receptor sequences come from a man younger than 30 in good health.

This chain links TRBV3-1 with TRBJ2-7; no firm D call. Trimming stripped 0 bases from V and 4 bases from J, with 13 bases between. The CDR3 has 15 amino acids. Germline lookup yields CDR1 LGHDT and CDR2 YNNKEL (reference sequence). For the CDR3, the DNA is TGTGCCAGCAGCCAAGAATTGGTGGGTTTGTACGAGCAGTACTTC. The encoded protein is CASSQELVGLYEQYF.

This clonotype was detected only a few times. The chain carries TRBV20-1 and TRBJ1-6, with 7 bases matching TRBD1. The CDR3 totals 15 residues. Germline loops: CDR1 DFQATT, CDR2 SNEGSKA (reference sequence). Losses at the gene ends were 2 bases for V and 7 bases for J; bases not matched to a gene: 8. The CDR3 nucleotides read TGCAGTGCTAGACCCCCGGGACAGCGAAATTCACCCCTCCACTTT. Amino acids: CSARPPGQRNSPLHF.

This clonotype has a count of ten or more. The chain is built from TRBV20-1 and TRBJ1-2; 9 bases match TRBD1. Trimming took 5 bases from V and 5 from J; bases not matched to a gene: 6. This CDR3 has 13 residues. The germline V gene has CDR1 DFQATT and CDR2 SNEGSKA (reference sequence). The DNA for the CDR3 is TGCAGTGCTTTAAGACAGGGGGAATATGGCTACACCTTC. This codes for CSALRQGEYGYTF.

This clonotype was observed a handful of times. The chain uses TRBV7-9 and TRBJ2-7; TRBD2 aligns across 11 bases. J lost 2 bases, V lost 3 bases, and 6 bases had no gene match. CDR1 and CDR2 from the germline V gene are SEHNR and FQNEAQ (reference sequence). CDR3 length equals 16 residues. CDR3 loop: CASSFTLAGDPYEQYF. Written as DNA, the CDR3 is TGTGCCAGCAGCTTCACACTAGCGGGGGACCCCTACGAGCAGTACTTC.

This clonotype was seen more than once but under ten times. CDR3 nucleotides: TGCAGTGCTAGAGATCACGGGCGCGGCTCCTATAATTCACCCCTCCACTTT. Encoded protein: CSARDHGRGSYNSPLHF. The chain couples TRBV20-1 to TRBJ1-6; no firm D call. CDR1 is DFQATT, CDR2 SNEGSKA, per germline (reference sequence). The CDR3 is made up of 17 amino acids. Trimming left V 0 bases short and J 0 bases short, with 12 bases between.

In its sample, this clonotype was seen many times. The V call is TRBV7-8, the J call TRBJ1-1; 7 bases agree with TRBD1. The germline gives CDR1 SGHVS, CDR2 FQNEAQ. This CDR3 spans 16 amino acids. J gave up 6 bases and V 5 bases, and 15 bases lay outside the gene matches. The CDR3 DNA sequence: TGTGCCAGCAGCCCGACGCCAGGGGGGACGAGGGCTGAAGCTTTCTTT. Amino acids: CASSPTPGGTRAEAFF.

Comment on this clonotype: A single base separates this from a much larger clone, so it may be a read error. This chain joins TRBV20-1 and TRBJ2-1; D not resolved. The V gene's germline CDR1 is DFQATT and CDR2 SNEGSKA (reference sequence). This CDR3 comprises 10 residues. Trimming removed 8 bases at V and 13 bases at J, with 15 bases between. CDR3 coding DNA: TGCAGTTTAGGCCGAGAGACCCAGTTCTTC. Translated: CSLGRETQFF.

The rearrangement uses TRBV12-3 or TRBV12-4 and TRBJ2-3; 7 bases align to TRBD2. The ends lost 8 bases at V and 15 bases at J; junction bases unmatched: 20. This CDR3 has 14 residues. The chain's CDR3 is CASALARGADVQYF. CDR3 in DNA: TGTGCCAGCGCACTAGCGCGGGGAGCAGATGTGCAATATTTT.

The chain couples TRBV20-1 to TRBJ2-1, with D possibly TRBD1 on 6 matching bases. Germline CDR1 reads DFQATT; CDR2 reads SNEGSKA (reference sequence). V was trimmed by 4 bases and J by 10 bases, leaving 23 bases between them. The CDR3 runs to 15 residues. CDR3 DNA sequence: TGCAGTGCTAACCCTGGACAGTCCGGCTCCTACGAGCAGTTCTTC. It translates to CSANPGQSGSYEQFF.

V gene TRBV24-1 combines with J gene TRBJ2-1; unclear D gene. V lost 2 bases and J lost 6, with 4 bases in between. The V gene's germline CDR1 is KGHDR and CDR2 SFDVKD. This CDR3 spans 12 amino acids. The DNA of the CDR3 is TGTGCCACCAGTGATTGGGGCAATGAGCAGTTCTTC. It translates to CATSDWGNEQFF.

The rearrangement links TRBV5-5 to TRBJ2-1; TRBD2 is a possible D gene (5 bases). The end of the DNA fits TRBJ2-7 better, so the J call may be wrong. Germline-derived CDR1 and CDR2 are SGHKS and YYEKEE (reference sequence). This CDR3 spans 14 amino acids. The DNA for the CDR3 is TGTGCCAGCAGCCGGGGAGATTCCTACAATGAGCAGTACTTC. Translating it yields CASSRGDSYNEQYF.

As DNA, the CDR3 is TGTGCCAGCAGCTCAGTGGCCGGGACTAGCATGGAGTACTTC. Its translation: CASSSVAGTSMEYF. The gene calls are TRBV7-2 and TRBJ2-5; TRBD2 agrees at 9 bases. The CDR3 loop spans 14 amino acids. Germline CDR1 reads SGHTA; CDR2 reads FQGNSA. With V trimmed by 4 bases and J by 12 bases, 12 bases remained unmatched.

Concerning this clonotype itself: One end of the junction fails to match germline, which may point to a read error. The V call is TRBV12-3 or TRBV12-4, the J call TRBJ2-5; 9 bases fit TRBD1. The CDR3 consists of 13 residues. The CDR3 sequence is CANSAGTGETQYF. The CDR3 DNA reads as TGTGCCAACAGTGCAGGGACAGGGGAGACCCAGTACTTC.

The chain recombines TRBV29-1 with TRBJ1-1; D not certain. Germline CDR1 reads SQVTM; CDR2 reads ANQGSEA. The CDR3 contains 13 residues. V was trimmed by 2 bases and J by 1 base, leaving 8 bases between them. The CDR3 is CSVENFANTEAFF. DNA of the CDR3: TGCAGCGTTGAAAACTTTGCGAACACTGAAGCTTTCTTT. Looking up the rest from reference TRBV29-1 and TRBJ1-1 gives the full variable domain: SAVISQKPSRDICQRGTSLTIQCQVDSQVTMMFWYRQQPGQSLTLIATANQGSEATYESGFVIDKFPISRPNLTFSTLTVSNMSPEDSSIYLCSVENFANTEAFFGQGTRLTVV.

This clonotype was seen at least ten times. The chain has TRBV20-1 and TRBJ2-5; no clear D. The V and J ends lost 3 bases and 2 bases respectively, with 10 bases between them. The CDR3 consists of 13 residues. Looked up from germline, CDR1 is DFQATT and CDR2 is SNEGSKA (reference sequence). As DNA, the CDR3 is TGCAGTGCTAGGATGCCGGATCAAGAGACCCAGTACTTC. It specifies CSARMPDQETQYF.

The chain recombines TRBV7-6 with TRBJ2-3; 13 nucleotides match TRBD2. V lost 0 bases and J lost 0; bases outside the gene matches: 6. Looked up from germline, CDR1 is SGHVS and CDR2 is FNYEAQ. CDR3 size: 19 residues. The CDR3 DNA reads as TGTGCCAGCAGCTTAGCGCGGACTAGCGGGGGCGGTAGCACAGATACGCAGTATTTT. Translating gives CASSLARTSGGGSTDTQYF.

V gene TRBV6-5 combines with J gene TRBJ2-3; D is tentatively TRBD1 or TRBD2 (5 bases each). This CDR3 spans 15 amino acids. Per the germline V gene, CDR1 is MNHEY and CDR2 is SVGAGI. V shed 5 bases and J shed 3 bases, with 15 bases lying between them. The chain's CDR3 is CASSRGQGATDTQYF. The DNA of the CDR3 is TGTGCCAGCAGTCGTGGGCAGGGAGCTACAGATACGCAGTATTTT.

This clonotype was counted only a few times. This CDR3 is CASSPTSTGSSAFF. The DNA of the CDR3 is TGTGCCAGTAGTCCGACCTCGACAGGGTCAAGTGCTTTCTTT. This sequence joins TRBV19 and TRBJ1-1; 7 bases are shared with TRBD1. The germline gives CDR1 LNHDA, CDR2 SQIVND (reference sequence). Germline trimming cut 5 bases from V and 11 bases from J; bases unmatched to any gene: 14. This CDR3 spans 14 amino acids.

The rearrangement joins TRBV27 to TRBJ2-4; TRBD2 agrees at 7 bases. After removal of 6 bases from V and 2 bases from J, the junction contained 4 bases not matched to a gene. Per the germline V gene, CDR1 is MNHEY and CDR2 is SMNVEV (reference sequence). There are 14 residues in the CDR3. The CDR3 spells CASRGAGSKNIQYF. The CDR3 region has the DNA TGTGCCAGCAGAGGAGCGGGGTCCAAAAACATTCAGTACTTC.

There are a few counts of this clonotype. The chain joins TRBV7-9 to TRBJ2-3; 8 bases are shared with TRBD1. Unmatched junction bases numbered 5, after V lost 1 base and J lost 5 bases. Germline CDR1 SEHNR, CDR2 FQNEAQ (reference sequence). The length of the CDR3 is 15 residues. The CDR3 loop reads CASSLEDRVRDTQYF. The CDR3 nucleotides are TGTGCCAGCAGCTTAGAGGACAGGGTAAGAGATACGCAGTATTTT.

The V call is TRBV27, the J call TRBJ1-1; possibly TRBD1 for D (5 bases). Germline CDR1 MNHEY, CDR2 SMNVEV (reference sequence). Trimming took off 6 bases at V and 1 base at J, with 15 bases between the two ends. The CDR3 consists of 15 residues. The CDR3 nucleotides read TGTGCCAGCAGACTCGGGGGGGTCGAGAACACTGAAGCTTTCTTT. This gives the protein CASRLGGVENTEAFF.

This clonotype was observed many times. The genes are TRBV7-2 and TRBJ2-3; maybe TRBD1 (6 bases). Trimming left V 5 bases short and J 1 base short, with 7 bases between. In germline, CDR1 is SGHTA, CDR2 FQGNSA. CDR3 length: 13 residues. The CDR3 is CASSAGGTDTQYF. The CDR3 DNA reads as TGTGCCAGCAGCGCAGGGGGCACAGATACGCAGTATTTT.